The rows below give T cell receptor beta chains drawn from one sample of a study of identical twins. TCRdb redid the calling of the 5' RACE reads with MiXCR, one entry per CDR3 protein. The table shows fewer than 450,000 distinct CDR3 sequences, with roughly 10% occurring only once. The sample consisted of naive T cells sorted from blood. The receptors originated from a woman in her forties or fifties in good health. The CDR3 runs from the conserved cysteine through the conserved F or W.

>TRBV10-3|TRBJ2-1|16
CAISESTASSYNEQFF
>TRBV18|TRBJ2-1|16
CASSSLLAKEGNEQFF
>TRBV12-3/TRBV12-4|TRBJ1-1|13
CASSFPKNTEAFF
>TRBV2|TRBJ2-1|16
CASSVLDRGPNNEQFF
>TRBV6-5|TRBJ2-1|11
CASIWGDEQFF
>TRBV4-1|TRBJ2-1|15
CASSPPLAGGGEQFF
>TRBV9|TRBJ2-3|13
CASSSGSADTQYF
>TRBV11-2|TRBJ1-2|14
CASSLVGPNYGYTF
>TRBV20-1|TRBJ1-4|12
CSADDRNEKLFF
>TRBV7-8|TRBJ2-7|14
CASSQSGVSYEQYF
>TRBV5-1|TRBJ2-2|14
CASSLEAAAGELFF
>TRBV15|TRBJ1-5|14
CATSSYRGNQPQHF
>TRBV5-6|TRBJ2-7|15
CASSGGPGGSYEQYF
>TRBV19|TRBJ2-2|16
CASSTTPPGATGELFF
>TRBV20-1|TRBJ2-1|11
CSASTSNKQFF
>TRBV20-1|TRBJ2-5|14
CSARDRGAVGTQYF
>TRBV4-1|TRBJ2-1|16
CASSPVARTGYNEQFF
>TRBV6-5|TRBJ2-1|16
CASSYSEVRVGNEQFF
>TRBV5-1|TRBJ2-3|14
CATQTGTAWDFVYF
>TRBV5-1|TRBJ2-7|14
CASRWTGETYEQYF
>TRBV5-1|TRBJ2-6|15
CASSSGTSGANVLTF
>TRBV3-1|TRBJ2-5|18
CASSQTVTSGQRQETQYF
>TRBV5-1|TRBJ2-1|15
CASSLVLGGDNEQFF
>TRBV5-6|TRBJ1-4|15
CASSSSGEVREKLFF
>TRBV13|TRBJ2-7|13
CASSFRTGIEQYF
>TRBV29-1|TRBJ2-3|11
CSVAESDTQYF
>TRBV29-1|TRBJ2-3|12
CSVRVPRDTQYF
>TRBV12-3/TRBV12-4|TRBJ1-5|14
CASSSQGAGQPQHF
>TRBV29-1|TRBJ2-2|13
CSVDPTNTGELFF
>TRBV10-3|TRBJ2-1|14
CAIKPELRGVGQFF
>TRBV3-1|TRBJ2-1|14
CASSPRLAGYEQFF
>TRBV12-3/TRBV12-4|TRBJ2-3|15
CASSRLGLNTDTQYF